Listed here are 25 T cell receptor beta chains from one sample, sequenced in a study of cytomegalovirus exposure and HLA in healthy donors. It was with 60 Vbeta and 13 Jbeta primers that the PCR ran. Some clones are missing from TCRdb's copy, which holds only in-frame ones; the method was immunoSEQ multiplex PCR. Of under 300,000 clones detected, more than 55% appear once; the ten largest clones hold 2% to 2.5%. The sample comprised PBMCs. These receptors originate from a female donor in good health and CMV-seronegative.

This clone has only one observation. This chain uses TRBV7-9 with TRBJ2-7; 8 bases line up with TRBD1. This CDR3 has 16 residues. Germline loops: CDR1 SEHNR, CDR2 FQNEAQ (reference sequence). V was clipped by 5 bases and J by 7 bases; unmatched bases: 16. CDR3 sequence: CASSLGGRTGSREQYF. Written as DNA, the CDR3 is TGTGCCAGCAGCCTAGGGGGTCGGACAGGGTCGCGGGAGCAGTACTTC.

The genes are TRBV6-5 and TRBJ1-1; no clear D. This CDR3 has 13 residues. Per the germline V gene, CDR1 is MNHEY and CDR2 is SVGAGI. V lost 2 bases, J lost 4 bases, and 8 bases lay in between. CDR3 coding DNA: TGTGCCAGCAGTTACGGTCGGAGCACTGAAGCTTTCTTT. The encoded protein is CASSYGRSTEAFF.

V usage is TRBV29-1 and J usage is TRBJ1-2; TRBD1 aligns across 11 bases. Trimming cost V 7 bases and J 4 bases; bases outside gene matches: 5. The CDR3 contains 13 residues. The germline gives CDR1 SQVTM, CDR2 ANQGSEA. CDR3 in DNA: TGCAGCGCCTCCGGGACAGGGGGCTATGGCTACACCTTC. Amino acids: CSASGTGGYGYTF.

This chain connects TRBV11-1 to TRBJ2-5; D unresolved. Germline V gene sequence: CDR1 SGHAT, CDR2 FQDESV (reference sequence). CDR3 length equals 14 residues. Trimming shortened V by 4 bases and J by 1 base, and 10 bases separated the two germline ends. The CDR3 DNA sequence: TGTGCCAGCAGCTCCAGGAACCTCCAAGAGACCCAGTACTTC. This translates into CASSSRNLQETQYF.

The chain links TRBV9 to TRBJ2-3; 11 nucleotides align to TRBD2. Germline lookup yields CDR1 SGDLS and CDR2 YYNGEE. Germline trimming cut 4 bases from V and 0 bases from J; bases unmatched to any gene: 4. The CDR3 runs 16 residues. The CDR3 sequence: CASSPRTSGSTDTQYF. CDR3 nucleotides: TGTGCCAGCAGCCCCAGGACTAGCGGGAGCACAGATACGCAGTATTTT.

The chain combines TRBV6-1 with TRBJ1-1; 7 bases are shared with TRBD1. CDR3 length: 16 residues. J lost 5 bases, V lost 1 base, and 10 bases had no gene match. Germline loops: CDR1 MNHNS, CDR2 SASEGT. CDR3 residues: CASSEGRDRVRTEAFF. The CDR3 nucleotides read TGTGCCAGCAGTGAAGGACGAGACAGGGTGAGGACTGAAGCTTTCTTT.

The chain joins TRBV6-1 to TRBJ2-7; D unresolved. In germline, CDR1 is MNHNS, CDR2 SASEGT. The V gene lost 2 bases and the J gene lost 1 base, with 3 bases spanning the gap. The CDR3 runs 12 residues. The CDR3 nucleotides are TGTGCCAGCAGTGAACGGTCCTACGAGCAGTACTTC. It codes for CASSERSYEQYF.

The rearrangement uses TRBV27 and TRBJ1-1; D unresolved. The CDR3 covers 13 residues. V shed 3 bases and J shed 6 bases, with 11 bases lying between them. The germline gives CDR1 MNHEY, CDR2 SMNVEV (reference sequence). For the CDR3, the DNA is TGTGCCAGCAGTTTTGGGAGAAACGCTGAAGCTTTCTTT. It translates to CASSFGRNAEAFF.

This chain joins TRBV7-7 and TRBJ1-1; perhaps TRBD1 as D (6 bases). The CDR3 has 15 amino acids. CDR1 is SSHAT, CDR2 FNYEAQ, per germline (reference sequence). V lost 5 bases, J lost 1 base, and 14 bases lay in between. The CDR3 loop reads CASSPFQGPNTEAFF. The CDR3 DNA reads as TGTGCCAGCAGCCCTTTCCAGGGGCCGAACACTGAAGCTTTCTTT.

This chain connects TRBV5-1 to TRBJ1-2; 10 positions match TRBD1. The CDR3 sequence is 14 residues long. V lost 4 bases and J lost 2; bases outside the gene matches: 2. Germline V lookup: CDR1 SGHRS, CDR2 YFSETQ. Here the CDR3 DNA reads TGCGCCAGCAGCCCGGACAGGGGGAACTATGGCTACACCTTC. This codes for CASSPDRGNYGYTF.

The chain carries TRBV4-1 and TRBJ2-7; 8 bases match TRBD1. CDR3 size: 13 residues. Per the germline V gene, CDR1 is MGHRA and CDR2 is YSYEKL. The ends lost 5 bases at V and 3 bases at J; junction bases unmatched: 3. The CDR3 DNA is TGCGCCAGCAGCGTAGGACAGGGCTACGAGCAGTACTTC. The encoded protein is CASSVGQGYEQYF.

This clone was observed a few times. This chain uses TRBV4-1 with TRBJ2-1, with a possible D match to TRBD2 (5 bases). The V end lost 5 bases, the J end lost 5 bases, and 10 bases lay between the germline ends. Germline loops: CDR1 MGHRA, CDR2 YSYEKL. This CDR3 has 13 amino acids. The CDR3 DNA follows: TGCGCCAGCAGCTACGGAGGTCACAATGAGCAGTTCTTC. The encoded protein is CASSYGGHNEQFF.

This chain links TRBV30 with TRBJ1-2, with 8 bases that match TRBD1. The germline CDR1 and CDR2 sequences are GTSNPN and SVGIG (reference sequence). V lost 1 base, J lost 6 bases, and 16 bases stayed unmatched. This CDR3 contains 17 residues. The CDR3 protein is CAWSAKRQGKLSDGYTF. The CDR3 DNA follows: TGTGCCTGGAGTGCCAAACGACAGGGGAAACTCTCGGATGGCTACACCTTC.

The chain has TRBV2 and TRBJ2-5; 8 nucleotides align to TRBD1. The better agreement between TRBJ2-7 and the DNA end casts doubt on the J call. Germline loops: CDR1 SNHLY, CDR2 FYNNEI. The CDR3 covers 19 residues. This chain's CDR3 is CASSPGRRTGPLYSYEQYF. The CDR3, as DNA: TGTGCCAGCAGTCCGGGCCGGCGGACAGGGCCTCTTTACTCCTACGAGCAGTACTTC.

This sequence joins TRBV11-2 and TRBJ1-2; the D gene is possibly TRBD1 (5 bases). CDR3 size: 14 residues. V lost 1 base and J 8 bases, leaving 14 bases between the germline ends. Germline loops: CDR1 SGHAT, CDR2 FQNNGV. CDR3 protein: CASSLVAGKGGYTF. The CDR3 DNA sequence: TGTGCCAGCAGCTTAGTTGCAGGGAAGGGGGGCTACACCTTC.

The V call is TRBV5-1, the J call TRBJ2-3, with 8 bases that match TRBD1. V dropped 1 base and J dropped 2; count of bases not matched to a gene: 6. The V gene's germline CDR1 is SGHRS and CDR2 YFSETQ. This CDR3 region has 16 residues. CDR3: CASSLIGQGDTDTQYF. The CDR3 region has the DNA TGCGCCAGCAGCTTGATTGGACAGGGTGACACAGATACGCAGTATTTT.

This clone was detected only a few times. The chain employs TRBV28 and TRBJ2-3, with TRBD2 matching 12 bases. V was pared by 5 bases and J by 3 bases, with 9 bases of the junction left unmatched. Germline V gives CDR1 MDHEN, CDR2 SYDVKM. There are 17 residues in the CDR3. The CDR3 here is CASSLGLAGPITDTQYF. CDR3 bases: TGTGCCAGCAGTCTTGGACTAGCGGGACCTATAACAGATACGCAGTATTTT.

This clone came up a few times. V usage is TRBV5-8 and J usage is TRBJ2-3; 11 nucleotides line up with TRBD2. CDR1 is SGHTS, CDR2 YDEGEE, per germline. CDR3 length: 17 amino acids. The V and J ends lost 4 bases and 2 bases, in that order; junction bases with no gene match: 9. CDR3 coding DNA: TGTGCCAGCAGCACCTCCCGACTAGCGGGGTTCACAGATACGCAGTATTTT. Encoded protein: CASSTSRLAGFTDTQYF.

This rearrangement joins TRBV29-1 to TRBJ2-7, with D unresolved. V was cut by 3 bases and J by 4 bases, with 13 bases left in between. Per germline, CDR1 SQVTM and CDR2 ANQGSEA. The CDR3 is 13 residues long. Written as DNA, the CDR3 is TGCAGCGTTGAGAGGCTGGTGGCTTACGAGCAGTACTTC. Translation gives CSVERLVAYEQYF.

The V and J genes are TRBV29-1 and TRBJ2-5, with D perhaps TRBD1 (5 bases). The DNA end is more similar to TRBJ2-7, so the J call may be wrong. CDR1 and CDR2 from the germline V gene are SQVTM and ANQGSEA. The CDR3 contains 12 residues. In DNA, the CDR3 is TGCAGCGTTTATGACAGAACCTACGAGCAGTACTTC. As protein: CSVYDRTYEQYF.

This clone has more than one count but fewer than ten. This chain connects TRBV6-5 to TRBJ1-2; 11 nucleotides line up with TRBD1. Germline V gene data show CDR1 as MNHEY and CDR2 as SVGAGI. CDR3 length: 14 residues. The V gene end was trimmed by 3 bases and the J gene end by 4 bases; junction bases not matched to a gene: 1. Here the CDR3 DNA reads TGTGCCAGCAGTTATGGACAGGGGGCCTATGGCTACACCTTC. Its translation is CASSYGQGAYGYTF.

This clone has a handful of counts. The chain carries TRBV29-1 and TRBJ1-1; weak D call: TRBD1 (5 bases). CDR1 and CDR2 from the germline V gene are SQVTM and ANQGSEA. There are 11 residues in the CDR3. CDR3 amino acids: CTGRGDAEAFF. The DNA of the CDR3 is TGCACCGGCCGCGGGGACGCTGAAGCTTTCTTT.

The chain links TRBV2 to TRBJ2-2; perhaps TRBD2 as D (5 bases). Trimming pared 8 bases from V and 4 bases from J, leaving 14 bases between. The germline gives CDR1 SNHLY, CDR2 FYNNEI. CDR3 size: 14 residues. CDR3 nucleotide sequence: TGTGCCAGCCTTACTTTCGGACTCACCGGGGAGCTGTTTTTT. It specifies CASLTFGLTGELFF. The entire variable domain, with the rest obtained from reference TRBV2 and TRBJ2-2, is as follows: EPEVTQTPSHQVTQMGQEVILRCVPISNHLYFYWYRQILGQKVEFLVSFYNNEISEKSEIFDDQFSVERPDGSNFTLKIRSTKLEDSAMYFCASLTFGLTGELFFGEGSRLTVL.

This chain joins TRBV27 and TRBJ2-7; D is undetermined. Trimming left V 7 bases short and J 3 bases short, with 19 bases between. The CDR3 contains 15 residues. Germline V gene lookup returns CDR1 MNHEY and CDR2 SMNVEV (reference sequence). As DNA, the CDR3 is TGTGCCAGCAAAAGGTCTAGGAGTCAGAGCTACGAGCAGTACTTC. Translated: CASKRSRSQSYEQYF.

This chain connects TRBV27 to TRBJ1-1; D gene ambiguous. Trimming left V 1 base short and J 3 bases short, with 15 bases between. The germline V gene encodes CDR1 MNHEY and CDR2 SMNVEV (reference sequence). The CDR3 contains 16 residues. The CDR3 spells CASSLYVLGGDTEAFF. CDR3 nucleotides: TGTGCCAGCAGTTTATATGTCCTCGGCGGGGACACTGAAGCTTTCTTT.